This TCR beta chain emerged from a study of blood T cell repertoires in COVID-19. Study information: T cells, B-cell-depleted T cells, or PBMCs provided the cDNA or gDNA that served as material.

Cohorts were determined from participant-reported clinical history. Donors of Cohort 3 who recovered were those that had two negative PCRs, clearance, or symptom resolution. How the authors handled the data: Estimation of nucleated cell counts relied on the amplification of reference gene primers. This table comes from immunoSEQ multiplex PCR, and its TCRdb copy is limited to in-frame clones, with some not included. Clone size and the V and J calls come from that table; the DNA yielded D and trimming. The profile shows roughly 350,000 clones, roughly 90% of them singletons. The sample taken for sequencing was PBMCs or T cells enriched from blood (not recorded which). This clonotype was obtained from a young woman who had recovered from COVID-19.

The CDR3 spells CATKPTGMNSPLHF. For the CDR3, the DNA is TGTGCCACTAAACCGACAGGAATGAATTCACCCCTCCACTTT. The chain has TRBV5-4 and TRBJ1-6, with TRBD1 as a possible D gene (6 bases). There are 14 residues in the CDR3. Germline V lookup: CDR1 SGHNT, CDR2 YYREEE (reference sequence). V was cut by 9 bases and J by 7 bases, with 17 bases left in between.